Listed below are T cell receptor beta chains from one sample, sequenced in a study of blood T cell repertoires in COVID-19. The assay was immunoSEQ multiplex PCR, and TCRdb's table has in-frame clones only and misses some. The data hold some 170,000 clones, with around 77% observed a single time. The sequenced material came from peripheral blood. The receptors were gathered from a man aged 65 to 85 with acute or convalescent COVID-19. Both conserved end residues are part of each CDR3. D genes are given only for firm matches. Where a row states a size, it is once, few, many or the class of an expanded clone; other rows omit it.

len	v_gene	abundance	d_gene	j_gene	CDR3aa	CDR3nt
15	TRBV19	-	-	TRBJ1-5	CATYLERHFNQPQHF	TGTGCCACCTATCTTGAGAGACACTTCAATCAGCCCCAGCATTTT
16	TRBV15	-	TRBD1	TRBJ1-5	CATSRDPDRANQPQHF	TGTGCCACCAGCAGAGACCCGGACAGGGCTAATCAGCCCCAGCATTTT
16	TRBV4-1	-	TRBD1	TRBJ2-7	CASSHGQGPLAYEQYF	TGCGCCAGCAGCCACGGACAGGGGCCTTTGGCCTACGAGCAGTACTTC
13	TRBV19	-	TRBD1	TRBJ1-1	CASRLQGGTEAFF	TGTGCCAGTAGATTACAGGGGGGCACTGAAGCTTTCTTT
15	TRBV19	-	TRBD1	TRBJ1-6	CASKVMGTGNSPLHF	TGTGCCAGTAAGGTTATGGGGACAGGGAACTCACCCCTCCACTTT
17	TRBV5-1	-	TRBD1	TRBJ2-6	CASSPGTALSGANVLTF	TGCGCCAGCAGCCCGGGGACAGCTTTATCTGGGGCCAACGTCCTGACTTTC
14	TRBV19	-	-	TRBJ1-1	CASSILLGSTEAFF	TGTGCCAGTAGTATATTATTGGGGAGCACTGAAGCTTTCTTT
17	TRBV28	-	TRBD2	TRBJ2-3	CASSLYTLAGGGDTQYF	TGTGCCAGCAGTTTATACACCCTAGCGGGAGGCGGGGATACGCAGTATTTT
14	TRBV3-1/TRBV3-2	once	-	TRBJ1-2	CASSQAGFDYGYTF	TGTGCCAGCAGCCAGGCAGGTTTCGACTATGGCTACACCTTC
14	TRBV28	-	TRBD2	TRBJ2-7	CASSFAGDPYEQYF	TGTGCCAGCAGTTTCGCGGGGGATCCCTACGAGCAGTACTTC
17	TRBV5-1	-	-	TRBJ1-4	CASSLGLAGATNEKLFF	TGCGCCAGCAGCTTGGGACTTGCGGGAGCAACTAATGAAAAACTGTTTTTT
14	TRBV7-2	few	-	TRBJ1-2	CASGKQFSISGYTF	TGTGCCAGCGGCAAACAGTTCTCTATTTCGGGCTACACCTTC
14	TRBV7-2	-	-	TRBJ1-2	CASSLAPRDYGYTF	TGTGCCAGCAGCTTGGCACCACGGGACTATGGCTACACCTTC
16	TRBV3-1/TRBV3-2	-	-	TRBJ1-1	CASSQDHRVANTEAFF	TGTGCCAGCAGCCAAGACCACAGGGTGGCGAACACTGAAGCTTTCTTT
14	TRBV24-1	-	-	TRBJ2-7	CATSDSVTYYEQYF	TGTGCCACCAGTGATTCTGTAACTTACTACGAGCAGTACTTC
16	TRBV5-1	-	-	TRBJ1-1	CASSLRGPPLVTEAFF	TGCGCCAGCAGCTTGAGGGGCCCCCCCCTTGTGACTGAAGCTTTCTTT
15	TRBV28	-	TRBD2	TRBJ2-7	CASSFTWTSGSEQYF	TGTGCCAGCAGTTTCACCTGGACTAGCGGGAGCGAGCAGTACTTC
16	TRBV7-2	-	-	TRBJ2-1	CASSPGAVGSYNEQFF	TGTGCCAGCAGCCCAGGGGCTGTTGGCTCCTACAATGAGCAGTTCTTC
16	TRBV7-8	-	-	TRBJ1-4	CASSHTPTGRNEKLFF	TGTGCCAGCAGCCACACACCAACAGGGCGTAATGAAAAACTGTTTTTT
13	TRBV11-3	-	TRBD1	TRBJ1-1	CASSLGQGTEAFF	TGTGCCAGCAGCTTAGGACAGGGGACTGAAGCTTTCTTT
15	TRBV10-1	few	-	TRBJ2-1	CASSEVTRGTNEQFF	TGCGCCAGCAGTGAGGTAACAAGGGGGACCAATGAGCAGTTCTTC
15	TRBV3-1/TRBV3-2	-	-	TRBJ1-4	CASSQFSGDNRKLFF	TGTGCCAGCAGCCAGTTCAGCGGCGACAACCGGAAACTGTTTTTT
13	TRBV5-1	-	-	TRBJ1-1	CASSQDSITEAFF	TGCGCCAGCAGCCAAGACAGTATCACTGAAGCTTTCTTT
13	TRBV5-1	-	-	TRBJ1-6	CASSFGGDSPLHF	TGCGCCAGCAGCTTCGGGGGGGATTCACCCCTCCACTTT
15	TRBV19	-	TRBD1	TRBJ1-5	CASSMETGAAQPQHF	TGTGCCAGTAGTATGGAGACAGGGGCGGCTCAGCCCCAGCATTTT
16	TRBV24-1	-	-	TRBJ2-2	CATSGGWSTNTGELFF	TGTGCCACCAGTGGAGGTTGGAGTACGAACACCGGGGAGCTGTTTTTT
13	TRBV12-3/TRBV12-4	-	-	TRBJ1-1	CASSELGGTEAFF	TGTGCCAGCAGCGAACTGGGAGGAACTGAAGCTTTCTTT
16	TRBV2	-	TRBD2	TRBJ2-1	CASSESISGAYNEQFF	TGTGCCAGCAGTGAGTCCATCAGCGGGGCCTACAATGAGCAGTTCTTC
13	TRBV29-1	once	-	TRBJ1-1	CSVDYGMNTEAFF	TGCAGCGTTGATTACGGGATGAACACTGAAGCTTTCTTT
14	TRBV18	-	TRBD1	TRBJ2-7	CASSPRGLGDEQYF	TGTGCCAGCTCACCCAGGGGGCTTGGTGACGAGCAGTACTTC
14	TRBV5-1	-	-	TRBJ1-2	CASSFNAALPGYTF	TGCGCCAGCAGCTTTAACGCGGCCCTACCCGGCTACACCTTC
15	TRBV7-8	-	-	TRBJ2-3	CASSLLGSTADTQYF	TGTGCCAGCAGCTTACTCGGGAGTACCGCAGATACGCAGTATTTT
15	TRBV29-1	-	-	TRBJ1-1	CSVFQGPTTNTEAFF	TGCAGCGTTTTTCAGGGCCCTACCACAAACACTGAAGCTTTCTTT
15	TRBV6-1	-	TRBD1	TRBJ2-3	CASSEPGQVRGTQYF	TGTGCCAGCAGTGAGCCGGGACAGGTTCGTGGTACGCAGTATTTT
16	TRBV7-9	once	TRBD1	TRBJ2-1	CASSLAGGTGGNEQFF	TGTGCCAGCAGCTTAGCGGGCGGGACAGGGGGGAATGAGCAGTTCTTC
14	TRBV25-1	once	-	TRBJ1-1	CASSSQGGRTEAFF	TGTGCCAGCAGTTCACAGGGCGGTCGCACTGAAGCTTTCTTT
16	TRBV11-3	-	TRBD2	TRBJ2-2	CASSLPGGMNTGELFF	TGTGCCAGCAGCCTTCCCGGGGGGATGAACACCGGGGAGCTGTTTTTT
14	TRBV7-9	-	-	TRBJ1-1	CASSVQQGFTEAFF	TGTGCCAGCAGCGTGCAACAGGGATTCACTGAAGCTTTCTTT
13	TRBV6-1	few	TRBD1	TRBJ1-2	CASSDGQGHGYTF	TGTGCCAGCAGTGATGGACAGGGCCATGGCTACACCTTC
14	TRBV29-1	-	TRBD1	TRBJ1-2	CSVEDPQGALGYTF	TGCAGCGTTGAAGATCCCCAGGGGGCGCTTGGCTACACCTTC
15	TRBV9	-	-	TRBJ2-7	CASSVALGHLYEQYF	TGTGCCAGCAGCGTAGCTTTGGGACACCTCTACGAGCAGTACTTC
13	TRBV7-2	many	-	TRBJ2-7	CASSLEGGYEQYF	TGTGCCAGCAGCTTGGAGGGAGGCTACGAGCAGTACTTC
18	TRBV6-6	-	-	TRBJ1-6	CASSPTLRVSSYNSPLHF	TGTGCCAGCAGTCCGACCCTCAGGGTAAGTTCCTATAATTCACCCCTCCACTTT
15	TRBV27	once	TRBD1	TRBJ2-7	CASSFGAQGAYEQYF	TGTGCCAGCAGTTTCGGGGCACAGGGGGCCTACGAGCAGTACTTC
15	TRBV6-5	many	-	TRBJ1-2	CASSRRGAGALVYTF	TGTGCCAGCAGCCGCCGCGGGGCCGGGGCTTTGGTCTACACCTTC
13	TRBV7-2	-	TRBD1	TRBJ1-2	CASSSGTGYSYTF	TGTGCCAGCAGCTCCGGGACAGGCTACTCTTACACCTTC
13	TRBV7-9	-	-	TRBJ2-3	CASSFRGVDTQYF	TGTGCCAGCAGCTTCAGGGGGGTAGATACGCAGTATTTT
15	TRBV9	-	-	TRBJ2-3	CASSHGGYLTDTQYF	TGTGCCAGCAGCCATGGGGGCTACCTCACAGATACGCAGTATTTT
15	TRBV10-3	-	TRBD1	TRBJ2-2	CAIKLGQGGTGELFF	TGTGCCATCAAATTGGGACAGGGGGGCACCGGGGAGCTGTTTTTT
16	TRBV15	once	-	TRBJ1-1	CATSRDTGGMNTEAFF	TGTGCCACCAGCAGAGATACGGGAGGTATGAACACTGAAGCTTTCTTT